These 32 T cell receptor beta chains share one sample of origin, sequenced in a study of shared clonotypes between healthy human individuals (TCRdb year 2020). Library prep was done by the immunoSEQ multiplex PCR assay. TCRdb's version of the immuneACCESS table is confined to in-frame rearrangements and falls short of the full clone set. An unresolved V gene accounts for under half of the shortfall where checked; the remainder is of unknown origin. Recorded for this sample are over a million clones; about 74% of them occurred a single time. Roughly 1.5% of the sample is held by the ten biggest clonotypes. The specimen sequenced was memory CD4+ T cells sorted from blood. The cell subset or site label for this specimen denotes: CD45RA-negative fraction. The receptors come from a man between 18 and 35 years old in good health.

The chain carries TRBV2 and TRBJ2-3; D possibly corresponds to TRBD2 (5 bases). The germline gives CDR1 SNHLY, CDR2 FYNNEI. The CDR3 contains 15 residues. V lost 3 bases, J lost 0 bases, and 10 bases lay in between. CDR3 nucleotide sequence: TGTGCCAGCAGTGATCCTAGCACTAGCACAGATACGCAGTATTTT. Its protein is CASSDPSTSTDTQYF.

The chain has TRBV5-5 and TRBJ1-1; TRBD1 is a possible D gene (5 bases). Trimming stripped 3 bases from V and 5 bases from J, with 14 bases between. CDR1 SGHKS and CDR2 YYEKEE come from the germline V gene (reference sequence). This CDR3 has 14 residues. The CDR3 DNA is TGTGCCAGCAGCTCCGGTCAGGGTTGGACTGAAGCTTTCTTT. Residues: CASSSGQGWTEAFF. Full variable domain (remainder filled in from reference TRBV5-5 and TRBJ1-1): DAGVTQSPTHLIKTRGQQVTLRCSPISGHKSVSWYQQVLGQGPQFIFQYYEKEERGRGNFPDRFSARQFPNYSSELNVNALLLGDSALYLCASSSGQGWTEAFFGQGTRLTVV.

The chain is built from TRBV6-1 and TRBJ2-3; possibly TRBD1 for D (5 bases). V gave up 4 bases and J gave up 3 bases, with 20 bases separating them. CDR1 is MNHNS and CDR2 is SASEGT in the germline V gene. The CDR3 has 17 residues. CDR3 nucleotide sequence: TGTGCCAGCAGTGTTAATGGCAGGGAAGGTAGTACAGATACGCAGTATTTT. It encodes CASSVNGREGSTDTQYF.

This chain uses TRBV9 with TRBJ2-1, with 7 bases lining up with TRBD2. In germline, CDR1 is SGDLS, CDR2 YYNGEE. The CDR3 length is 15 residues. The trim removed 4 bases at V and 2 bases at J, leaving 6 bases unmatched. The CDR3 DNA reads as TGTGCCAGCAGCCCCTCGGGGGGTCCCTACAATGAGCAGTTCTTC. Translation: CASSPSGGPYNEQFF.

V and J are TRBV2 and TRBJ2-7, with 9 bases matching TRBD1. The length of the CDR3 is 15 residues. CDR1 and CDR2 from the germline V gene are SNHLY and FYNNEI. The ends lost 1 base at V and 4 bases at J; junction bases unmatched: 5. CDR3 in amino acids: CASSEEQGASYEQYF. CDR3 sequence (DNA): TGTGCCAGCAGTGAAGAACAGGGGGCGTCGTACGAGCAGTACTTC. The variable domain in full, completed from reference TRBV2 and TRBJ2-7, reads EPEVTQTPSHQVTQMGQEVILRCVPISNHLYFYWYRQILGQKVEFLVSFYNNEISEKSEIFDDQFSVERPDGSNFTLKIRSTKLEDSAMYFCASSEEQGASYEQYFGPGTRLTVT.

In regard to this clone: At the DNA level, this CDR3 is encoded by other sequences in the same sample as well. The chain couples TRBV11-2 to TRBJ1-2, with D possibly TRBD1 on 6 matching bases. CDR1 is SGHAT, CDR2 FQNNGV, per germline. This CDR3 comprises 13 residues. V lost 0 bases to trimming and J lost 7 bases, with 9 bases between them. CDR3 sequence: CASSLDRGGGYTF. Here the CDR3 DNA reads TGTGCCAGCAGCTTAGACAGGGGTGGTGGCTACACCTTC.

In nucleotides, the CDR3 is TGTGCCAGCAGTGAATTTGGGACTCTGAACACTGAAGCTTTCTTT. This codes for CASSEFGTLNTEAFF. The chain combines TRBV6-1 with TRBJ1-1; TRBD1 might be the D (5 bases). Germline CDR1 and CDR2: MNHNS and SASEGT. The V gene lost 2 bases and the J gene lost 0 bases, with 10 bases spanning the gap. CDR3 length equals 15 residues.

This chain links TRBV25-1 with TRBJ2-6, with D possibly being TRBD1 (6 bases). Trimming took 4 bases from V and 6 from J, leaving 22 bases between them. The CDR3 runs to 18 residues. CDR1 and CDR2 (germline): MGHDK, SYGVNS. The CDR3 loop reads CASSGWAGTLALANVLTF. DNA for the CDR3: TGTGCCAGCAGTGGATGGGCAGGGACACTTGCTTTGGCCAACGTCCTGACTTTC.

V and J are TRBV19 and TRBJ2-1, with a tentative D call TRBD2 (6 bases). V gave up 1 base and J gave up 9 bases, with 16 bases separating them. The CDR3 loop spans 15 amino acids. Per the germline V gene, CDR1 is LNHDA and CDR2 is SQIVND (reference sequence). The CDR3 DNA is TGTGCCAGTAGTATAGTGGGGACTGGCCTGGGTGAGCAGTTCTTC. Amino acid sequence: CASSIVGTGLGEQFF.

The chain couples TRBV15 to TRBJ1-2; D not resolved. From germline, CDR1 is LNHNV and CDR2 YYDKDF (reference sequence). This CDR3 is 14 amino acids long. V shed 1 base and J shed 2 bases, with 8 bases lying between them. The CDR3 here is CATSRGTENYGYTF. CDR3 bases: TGTGCCACCAGCAGAGGGACGGAAAACTATGGCTACACCTTC. Looking up the rest from reference TRBV15 and TRBJ1-2 gives the full variable domain: DAMVIQNPRYQVTQFGKPVTLSCSQTLNHNVMYWYQQKSSQAPKLLFHYYDKDFNNEADTPDNFQSRRPNTSFCFLDIRSPGLGDTAMYLCATSRGTENYGYTFGSGTRLTVV.

This clone was detected once. This chain joins TRBV25-1 and TRBJ1-2; no definite D call. Germline assignment: CDR1 MGHDK and CDR2 SYGVNS. The CDR3 covers 11 residues. With 2 bases removed from V and 7 bases from J, the gap between germline ends came to 5 bases. The CDR3 protein is CASSEVFGYTF. The CDR3, as DNA: TGTGCCAGCAGTGAAGTTTTTGGCTACACCTTC.

This clone was seen repeatedly, ten times or more. The chain joins TRBV7-2 to TRBJ2-3; D is ambiguous. The germline CDR1 and CDR2 sequences are SGHTA and FQGNSA. The length of the CDR3 is 14 residues. V was trimmed by 4 bases and J by 9 bases, leaving 17 bases between them. CDR3 in DNA: TGTGCCAGCAGCTCCCCCCTCGGGCCGTGGACGCAGTATTTT. This encodes CASSSPLGPWTQYF.

This chain joins TRBV5-1 and TRBJ1-3, with D perhaps TRBD1 (5 bases). Germline V gene lookup returns CDR1 SGHRS and CDR2 YFSETQ. Trimming cost V 0 bases and J 0 bases, with 7 bases left between them. The CDR3 consists of 15 residues. The CDR3 DNA reads TGCGCCAGCAGCTTGGGGGACCACTCTGGAAACACCATATATTTT. It translates to CASSLGDHSGNTIYF.

CDR3 loop: CASSLGDNSYNEQFF. CDR3 coding DNA: TGCGCCAGCAGCTTAGGGGACAACTCCTACAATGAGCAGTTCTTC. The chain carries TRBV5-1 and TRBJ2-1; D perhaps matches TRBD1 (6 bases). Germline assignment: CDR1 SGHRS and CDR2 YFSETQ. The CDR3 sequence is 15 residues long. Trimming left V 2 bases short and J 0 bases short, with 9 bases between. The variable domain in full, with the rest retrieved from reference TRBV5-1 and TRBJ2-1, is KAGVTQTPRYLIKTRGQQVTLSCSPISGHRSVSWYQQTPGQGLQFLFEYFSETQRNKGNFPGRFSGRQFSNSRSEMNVSTLELGDSALYLCASSLGDNSYNEQFFGPGTRLTVL.

The V call is TRBV5-4, the J call TRBJ1-1; 9 bases align to TRBD1. Germline V gene lookup returns CDR1 SGHNT and CDR2 YYREEE (reference sequence). V gave up 4 bases and J gave up 1 base; unmatched junction bases: 5. The length of the CDR3 is 15 residues. CDR3 sequence reads: CASSNTGGGNTEAFF. CDR3 DNA sequence: TGTGCCAGCAGCAATACAGGGGGCGGGAACACTGAAGCTTTCTTT.

This clone has at least ten counts. The CDR3 coding sequence is TGTGCCAGCAGCCAAAACTCAGGTCTCAGCACAGATACGCAGTATTTT. Translation gives CASSQNSGLSTDTQYF. The V gene is TRBV14, the J gene TRBJ2-3; D not certain. CDR1 and CDR2 (germline): SGHDN, FVKESK. The V end lost 2 bases, the J end lost 0 bases, and 12 bases lay between the germline ends. The CDR3 runs 16 residues.

This clone has just a few counts. The V gene is TRBV10-1, the J gene TRBJ1-1; D not certain. V lost 9 bases to trimming and J lost 2 bases, with 13 bases between them. Looked up from germline, CDR1 is WNHNN and CDR2 is SYGVQD (reference sequence). The CDR3 runs to 13 residues. Here the CDR3 DNA reads TGCGCCAGTAAATTCGATTCTAACACTGAAGCTTTCTTT. Protein: CASKFDSNTEAFF.

This chain uses TRBV21-1 with TRBJ2-5; TRBD1, the table's D call, was not compared with the DNA. TRBV21-1 is a pseudogene locus. CDR3 length equals 14 residues. The CDR3 DNA sequence: TGTGCCAGCAGCAGCGCAGGGGGCGAAAAGACCCAGTACTTC. This encodes CASSSAGGEKTQYF.

This clone was seen once. J is TRBJ2-2 and V is TRBV5-1, with D hard to call. V was cut by 3 bases and J by 3 bases, with 6 bases left in between. CDR1 and CDR2 from the germline V gene are SGHRS and YFSETQ. The CDR3 is made up of 13 amino acids. CDR3 sequence: CASSYIYTGELFF. CDR3 DNA: TGCGCCAGCAGCTATATATACACCGGGGAGCTGTTTTTT.

The chain combines TRBV10-2 with TRBJ2-7; 10 nucleotides line up with TRBD2. Germline values: CDR1 WSHSY, CDR2 SAAADI. The V and J ends lost 6 bases and 2 bases, in that order; junction bases with no gene match: 4. The CDR3 loop spans 14 amino acids. The CDR3 spells CASSLAGGPYEQYF. The CDR3 region has the DNA TGCGCCAGCAGCTTAGCGGGAGGTCCCTACGAGCAGTACTTC.

The V gene is TRBV5-5, the J gene TRBJ2-7; tentative D call: TRBD2 (6 bases). The V end lost 2 bases, the J end lost 6 bases, and 18 bases lay between the germline ends. Germline V CDR1 and CDR2: SGHKS, YYEKEE (reference sequence). This CDR3 comprises 15 residues. The CDR3 DNA follows: TGTGCCAGCAGCTTTCAGTTTCGGGGGTTAGGCGAGCAGTACTTC. This translates into CASSFQFRGLGEQYF.

This clone was detected a few times. This sequence joins TRBV6-6 and TRBJ2-3, with D tentatively TRBD2 (6 bases). This CDR3 region has 15 residues. The V gene's germline CDR1 is MNHNY and CDR2 SVGAGI (reference sequence). With 6 bases removed from V and 1 base from J, the gap between germline ends came to 14 bases. CDR3 in DNA: TGTGCCAGCAGAGGGCAGGACTACGGCACAGATACGCAGTATTTT. Protein sequence: CASRGQDYGTDTQYF.

About this clone: An end of the junction does not agree with germline; a read error may underlie this. The J gene is TRBJ2-5, the V gene TRBV11-2; TRBD2 might be the D (6 bases). The CDR3 has 15 amino acids. The germline CDR1 and CDR2 sequences are SGHAT and FQNNGV. The CDR3 sequence is CASTNIREYQETQYF. In DNA, the CDR3 is TGTGCCAGCACCAATATACGGGAGTACCAAGAAACCCAGTACTTC.

The V gene is TRBV11-3, the J gene TRBJ2-3, with D tentatively TRBD1 or TRBD2 (7 bases each). Trimming took off 3 bases at V and 1 base at J, with 11 bases between the two ends. The CDR3 has 15 residues. Germline lookup yields CDR1 SGHNT and CDR2 YENEEA. The CDR3, as DNA: TGTGCCAGCAGCTTGAGCGGGACAGGCACAGATACGCAGTATTTT. Its translation is CASSLSGTGTDTQYF.

CDR3 region: CASSALGYETEAFF. CDR3 DNA: TGTGCCAGCAGTGCCCTCGGTTACGAGACTGAAGCTTTCTTT. The V call is TRBV6-1, the J call TRBJ1-1; D remains unclear. V was trimmed by 4 bases and J by 5 bases, leaving 14 bases between them. The CDR3 runs to 14 residues. Germline V gives CDR1 MNHNS, CDR2 SASEGT.

The chain is built from TRBV5-6 and TRBJ1-5, with 7 bases identical to TRBD1. The V segment lost 2 bases and the J segment 4 bases; nucleotides outside the gene matches: 15. Germline lookup yields CDR1 SGHDT and CDR2 YYEEEE. The CDR3 is 18 residues long. The CDR3 region is CASSFSGRTGGPNQPQHF. The CDR3 nucleotides are TGTGCCAGCAGCTTCAGTGGGCGGACAGGCGGCCCAAATCAGCCCCAGCATTTT.

The gene calls are TRBV5-6 and TRBJ1-1; TRBD1 aligns across 10 bases. Germline assignment: CDR1 SGHDT and CDR2 YYEEEE. J gave up 4 bases and V 3 bases, and 6 bases lay outside the gene matches. The CDR3 runs to 15 residues. CDR3 amino acids: CASSWGTGVGTEAFF. The DNA of the CDR3 is TGTGCCAGCAGCTGGGGGACAGGGGTTGGCACTGAAGCTTTCTTT.

The chain links TRBV10-3 to TRBJ2-1, with D perhaps TRBD1 (6 bases). With 6 bases removed from V and 12 bases from J, the gap between germline ends came to 21 bases. The CDR3 is 14 residues long. CDR1 ENHRY and CDR2 SYGVKD come from the germline V gene. DNA of the CDR3: TGTGCCATCAGCCTGGCTGGAAAGGGACAACCGCAGTTCTTC. Amino acids: CAISLAGKGQPQFF.

This clone was observed a single time. The chain recombines TRBV6-6 with TRBJ2-5, with TRBD1 identical over 7 bases. The J segment lost 0 bases and the V segment lost 7 bases, leaving 8 bases of the junction unmatched. CDR3 size: 15 residues. Germline V gives CDR1 MNHNY, CDR2 SVGAGI (reference sequence). DNA of the CDR3: TGTGCCAGCACCCCCGGGACAGTGTACCAAGAGACCCAGTACTTC. Translation gives CASTPGTVYQETQYF.

As concerns this clone: The sample carries other DNA sequences with the same CDR3. The rearrangement uses TRBV14 and TRBJ2-7; the match to TRBD1 covers 7 bases. This CDR3 has 12 amino acids. Germline V gene sequence: CDR1 SGHDN, CDR2 FVKESK. The V segment lost 4 bases and the J segment 3 bases; nucleotides outside the gene matches: 0. CDR3 loop: CASSRQGYEQYF. CDR3 nucleotides: TGTGCCAGCAGCCGACAGGGCTACGAGCAGTACTTC.

The chain joins TRBV6-1 to TRBJ2-3, with D possibly being TRBD1 (6 bases). Trimming removed 10 bases at V and 1 base at J, with 12 bases between. The CDR3 has 13 residues. The germline V gene has CDR1 MNHNS and CDR2 SASEGT. The CDR3 reads CATFRQGTDTQYF. The DNA of the CDR3 is TGTGCCACATTTCGACAGGGCACAGATACGCAGTATTTT.

V gene TRBV7-8 combines with J gene TRBJ1-4; TRBD1 matches 8 bases. The junction had 6 bases not matched to a gene; V was cut back by 3 bases and J by 6 bases. CDR3 length: 15 residues. Germline loops: CDR1 SGHVS, CDR2 FQNEAQ. The CDR3 nucleotides read TGTGCCAGCAGCTTCGCGACAGGGGATGATGAAAAACTGTTTTTT. Its translation is CASSFATGDDEKLFF.